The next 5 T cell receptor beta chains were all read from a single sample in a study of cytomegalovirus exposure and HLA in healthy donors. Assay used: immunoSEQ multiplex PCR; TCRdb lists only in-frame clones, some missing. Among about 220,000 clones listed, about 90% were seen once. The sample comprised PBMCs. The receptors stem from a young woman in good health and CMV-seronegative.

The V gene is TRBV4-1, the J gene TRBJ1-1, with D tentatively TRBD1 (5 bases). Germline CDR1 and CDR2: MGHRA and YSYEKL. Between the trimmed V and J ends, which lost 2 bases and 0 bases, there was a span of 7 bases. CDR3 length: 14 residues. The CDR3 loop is CASSQPGMNTEAFF. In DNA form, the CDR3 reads TGCGCCAGCAGCCAACCAGGGATGAACACTGAAGCTTTCTTT.

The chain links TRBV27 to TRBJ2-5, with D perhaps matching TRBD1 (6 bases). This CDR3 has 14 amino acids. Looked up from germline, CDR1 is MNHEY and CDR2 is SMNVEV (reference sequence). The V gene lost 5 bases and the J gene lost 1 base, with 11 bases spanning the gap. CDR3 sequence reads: CASSPMDSQETQYF. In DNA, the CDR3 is TGTGCCAGCAGTCCAATGGACAGCCAAGAGACCCAGTACTTC.

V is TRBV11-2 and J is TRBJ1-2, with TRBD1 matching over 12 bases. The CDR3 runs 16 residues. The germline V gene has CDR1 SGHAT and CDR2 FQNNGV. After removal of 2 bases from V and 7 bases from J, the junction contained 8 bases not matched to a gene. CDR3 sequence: CASSLRDRGRHSGYTF. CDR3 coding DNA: TGTGCCAGCAGCTTAAGGGACAGGGGGCGACATAGTGGCTACACCTTC. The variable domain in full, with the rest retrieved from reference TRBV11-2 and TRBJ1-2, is EAGVAQSPRYKIIEKRQSVAFWCNPISGHATLYWYQQILGQGPKLLIQFQNNGVVDDSQLPKDRFSAERLKGVDSTLKIQPAKLEDSAVYLCASSLRDRGRHSGYTFGSGTRLTVV.

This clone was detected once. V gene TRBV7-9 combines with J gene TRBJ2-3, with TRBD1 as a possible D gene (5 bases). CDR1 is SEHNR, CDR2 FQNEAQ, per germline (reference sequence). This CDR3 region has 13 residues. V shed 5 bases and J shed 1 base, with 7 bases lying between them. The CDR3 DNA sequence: TGTGCCAGCAGCGCACAGGGCACAGATACGCAGTATTTT. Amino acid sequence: CASSAQGTDTQYF.

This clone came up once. The CDR3 coding sequence is TGTGCCAGCAGTTACTGGACAGGGGTAGAAGATACGCAGTATTTT. This gives the protein CASSYWTGVEDTQYF. The J gene is TRBJ2-3, the V gene TRBV7-9; 9 bases are shared with TRBD1. J was trimmed by 5 bases and V by 6 bases; bases with no gene match: 9. In germline, CDR1 is SEHNR, CDR2 FQNEAQ (reference sequence). CDR3 length: 15 amino acids. The full variable domain, in which reference TRBV7-9 and TRBJ2-3 provide the parts outside the CDR3, is DTGVSQNPRHKITKRGQNVTFRCDPISEHNRLYWYRQTLGQGPEFLTYFQNEAQLEKSRLLSDRFSAERPKGSFSTLEIQRTEQGDSAMYLCASSYWTGVEDTQYFGPGTRLTVL.